Many counts were recorded for the clone carrying this T cell receptor (beta chain). The target antigen is unknown. This entry comes from a study of response to subunit inactivated influenza vaccine. Study conclusions and caveats: Authors suggested each seasonal flu vaccination may recruit only limited numbers of new T cells.

TCRdb passed the RT-PCR reads through MiXCR, listing each CDR3 protein once. The data show 300,000 to 350,000 distinct CDR3 sequences, 21% seen once. Germline assignment: CDR1 KGHDR and CDR2 SFDVKD. V lost 7 bases and J lost 5; bases outside the gene matches: 17. The CDR3 extends over 18 amino acids. The chain employs TRBV24-1 and TRBJ2-1; 9 bases map to TRBD2. Source: PBMCs from blood, taken 21 months after vaccination. The clonotype comes from a man in his fifties or sixties who received an inactivated influenza vaccine. CDR3 coding DNA: TGTGCCACCAGACTTTGGGGTCAGGGGCTAGCGGGACACAATGAGCAGTTCTTC. This translates into CATRLWGQGLAGHNEQFF.